Following are 8 T cell receptor beta chains from one sample sequenced in a study of identical twins. A single record per CDR3 protein comes from TCRdb applying MiXCR to the 5' RACE reads. In the table there are roughly 750,000 distinct CDR3 sequences, 21% of which are singletons. This sample also appeared in a second study, on T cells expressing NK-cell markers.

The sequenced sample was PBMCs. The receptors originated from a woman aged 18 to 35 in good health.

This clonotype was found many times. The rearrangement links TRBV11-2 to TRBJ2-3; 9 positions match TRBD2. The V gene end was trimmed by 7 bases and the J gene end by 4 bases; junction bases not matched to a gene: 18. Germline loops: CDR1 SGHAT, CDR2 FQNNGV. The CDR3 extends over 18 amino acids. The CDR3 DNA follows: TGTGCCAGCACCCCACCTCTTCGGTCTAGCGGGGTCCCAGATACGCAGTATTTT. Protein sequence: CASTPPLRSSGVPDTQYF.

This clonotype came up a few times. The V gene is TRBV12-3 or TRBV12-4, the J gene TRBJ2-1, with TRBD2 identical over 9 bases. J gave up 5 bases and V 1 base, and 15 bases lay outside the gene matches. The CDR3 covers 19 residues. The CDR3 region is CASSLGIAGATPVDNEQFF. In DNA, the CDR3 is TGTGCCAGCAGTTTAGGGATAGCGGGGGCGACCCCAGTCGACAATGAGCAGTTCTTC.

This clonotype was detected a few times. The rearrangement links TRBV15 to TRBJ2-1; D remains unclear. The CDR3 has 17 amino acids. CDR1 and CDR2 (germline): LNHNV, YYDKDF (reference sequence). Deletions cut 0 bases from V and 12 bases from J, with 24 bases between. Here the CDR3 DNA reads TGTGCCACCAGCAGAGATCTCCCGGCGGCCGCACCCAAGGGGCAGTTCTTC. Its translation is CATSRDLPAAAPKGQFF.

This clonotype was seen a few times. This chain links TRBV27 with TRBJ2-5, with 9 positions matching TRBD2. Germline CDR1 and CDR2: MNHEY and SMNVEV (reference sequence). V shed 6 bases, J shed 7 bases, and the junction held 12 bases outside the gene matches. This CDR3 contains 15 residues. The CDR3 bases are TGTGCCAGCAGCGTCTTAGCGGGAGCCTTGGGGACCCAGTACTTC. As protein: CASSVLAGALGTQYF.

This chain's CDR3 is CASSPPGLEPYEQYF. The CDR3 coding sequence is TGTGCCAGCTCACCACCCGGACTGGAACCCTACGAGCAGTACTTC. The chain recombines TRBV18 with TRBJ2-7; D might be TRBD2 (5 bases). With 0 bases removed from V and 2 bases from J, the gap between germline ends came to 11 bases. From germline, CDR1 is KGHSH and CDR2 LQKENI. The CDR3 length is 15 residues.

This chain links TRBV12-3 or TRBV12-4 with TRBJ2-7, with TRBD2 matching over 7 bases. Trimming removed 3 bases from V and 7 bases from J; junction bases left unmatched: 6. The CDR3 sequence is 13 residues long. Here the CDR3 reads CASSLGRAGEQYF. CDR3 nucleotides: TGTGCCAGCAGTTTGGGCCGAGCGGGGGAGCAGTACTTC.

V gene TRBV5-1 combines with J gene TRBJ2-3, with D perhaps assigned TRBD1 or TRBD2 (5 bases each). The CDR3 extends over 14 amino acids. V lost 5 bases and J lost 4, with 14 bases in between. Germline CDR1 and CDR2: SGHRS and YFSETQ. The DNA for the CDR3 is TGCGCCAGCAGGTCAAGGCAGGGAGCAGATACGCAGTATTTT. This codes for CASRSRQGADTQYF.

A few counts support this clonotype. The gene calls are TRBV20-1 and TRBJ2-7, with D possibly being TRBD1 (6 bases). V lost 8 bases and J 6 bases, leaving 20 bases between the germline ends. The CDR3 has 13 residues. Germline values: CDR1 DFQATT, CDR2 SNEGSKA (reference sequence). CDR3 DNA sequence: TGCAGTCTACCCATAAGGGGGACGGGCGAGCAGTACTTC. It specifies CSLPIRGTGEQYF.